This entry features one T cell receptor beta chain sequence. Its antigen is currently unknown. This specimen belongs to a study of CD8+ T cells in alopecia areata. Germline V CDR1 and CDR2: LNHDA, SQIVND (reference sequence). This CDR3 has 13 amino acids. Between the trimmed V and J ends, which lost 5 bases and 1 base, there was a span of 8 bases. Broader study findings: Resident alphabeta T-cell populations of normal skin are likewise subject to sequencing in scalp samples. TCRs were shared less clearly across patients than in mice, possibly for HLA-related reasons. It was lesional scalp, especially alopecia totalis/universalis, that showed higher clonality than normal scalp.

The authors extracted RNA and reverse transcribed it into cDNA as the sequencing template. Data came from immunoSEQ multiplex PCR; TCRdb stores just in-frame clones and leaves some out. The sample carries a few hundred thousand clones, roughly three fifths recorded once. PBMCs yielded sorted CD4+ and CD8+ T cells. Sequences were obtained from CD8+ T cells sorted from blood. This sequence originates from a human donor in good health. The rearrangement uses TRBV19 and TRBJ1-1; D uncertain. CDR3 DNA sequence: TGTGCCAGTAGTCTGGGCAAGAACACTGAAGCTTTCTTT. Translating gives CASSLGKNTEAFF.